The 2 T cell receptor beta chains in this list originate from one sample, sequenced in a study of response to subunit inactivated influenza vaccine listed by TCRdb under 2018. To prepare the library, RT-PCR was applied. Sequencing instrument: Illumina HiSeq 2500. TCRdb itself trimmed the public reads at Q25 with fastp, ran MiXCR and retained productive beta chains. Under each unique CDR3 protein, matching rows form one entry showing the most common genes and DNA. The sample table holds more than 550,000 distinct CDR3 sequences, of which about 11% were seen once. 10% of the sample rests with the top ten. The material was PBMCs from blood, obtained on the day of vaccination. These receptors were obtained from a man in his fifties or sixties who received an inactivated influenza vaccine. Donor details come from another sample of the same person, matched by shared clones.

In this sample, this clonotype turned up many times. V gene TRBV5-1 combines with J gene TRBJ2-3; TRBD2 matches at 8 bases. This CDR3 region has 16 residues. The ends lost 0 bases at V and 4 bases at J; junction bases unmatched: 7. Germline V CDR1 and CDR2: SGHRS, YFSETQ. CDR3 bases: TGCGCCAGCAGCTTGGCCGGGGCGGGGGGAGCAGATACGCAGTATTTT. Translated, it gives CASSLAGAGGADTQYF.

The V and J genes are TRBV7-9 and TRBJ2-7, with 9 bases aligning to TRBD1. The CDR3 is made up of 16 amino acids. The germline V gene encodes CDR1 SEHNR and CDR2 FQNEAQ (reference sequence). The ends lost 1 base at V and 0 bases at J; junction bases unmatched: 4. This CDR3 is CASSLGTGESSYEQYF. CDR3 DNA: TGTGCCAGCAGCTTAGGGACAGGGGAAAGCTCCTACGAGCAGTACTTC. The full variable domain, in which reference TRBV7-9 and TRBJ2-7 provide the parts outside the CDR3, is DTGVSQNPRHKITKRGQNVTFRCDPISEHNRLYWYRQTLGQGPEFLTYFQNEAQLEKSRLLSDRFSAERPKGSFSTLEIQRTEQGDSAMYLCASSLGTGESSYEQYFGPGTRLTVT.